These 32 T cell receptor beta chains were all obtained from the same sample, sequenced in a study of beta chain features in type 1 diabetes. The isolated RNA, all of it, was reverse transcribed, so expressed TCRB transcripts were what got sequenced. The method was immunoSEQ multiplex PCR; TCRdb's version includes in-frame clones alone and lacks a portion of them. There are over 100,000 clones in the sample; approximately 37% occur only once, and approximately 0.065% lies in the top ten. The sequencing sample was made of stem cell memory CD4+ T cells from blood. Receptors originate from a woman under 30 in good health.

V is TRBV10-3 and J is TRBJ2-7; D possibly corresponds to TRBD1 (6 bases). V lost 3 bases and J lost 4, with 16 bases in between. Germline values: CDR1 ENHRY, CDR2 SYGVKD. The CDR3 has 15 amino acids. The CDR3 loop is CAISETGLDLYEQYF. The DNA for the CDR3 is TGTGCCATCAGTGAAACAGGGCTCGATTTATACGAGCAGTACTTC.

This clone showed up just a few times. J is TRBJ2-5 and V is TRBV29-1; 9 bases are shared with TRBD2. Trimming cost V 0 bases and J 5 bases; bases outside gene matches: 16. The CDR3 covers 18 residues. Germline assignment: CDR1 SQVTM and CDR2 ANQGSEA. The CDR3 DNA reads TGCAGCGTTGAAGAAAGAAGCGGGAGGCCCACGGGGCAGGAGACCCAGTACTTC. This encodes CSVEERSGRPTGQETQYF.

The rearrangement links TRBV5-1 to TRBJ2-1, with TRBD1 matching 9 bases. Looked up from germline, CDR1 is SGHRS and CDR2 is YFSETQ. After removal of 4 bases from V and 4 bases from J, the junction contained 9 bases not matched to a gene. CDR3 size: 16 residues. CDR3 in amino acids: CASSRRGDRAYNEQFF. The CDR3, as DNA: TGCGCCAGCAGCCGTAGGGGGGACAGGGCATACAATGAGCAGTTCTTC.

This clone was recorded a few times. The junction shows a germline mismatch at one end, possibly a read error. The genes are TRBV7-7 and TRBJ2-1, with D possibly TRBD2 on 5 matching bases. CDR1 is SSHAT, CDR2 FNYEAQ, per germline (reference sequence). CDR3 length: 15 residues. The chain's CDR3 is CASSLVLVPINEQFF. In DNA form, the CDR3 reads TGTGCTAGCAGCTTAGTACTAGTGCCAATCAATGAGCAGTTCTTC.

J is TRBJ2-3 and V is TRBV5-5, with D tentatively TRBD2 (5 bases). Trimming removed 0 bases from V and 3 bases from J, with 5 bases in between. The CDR3 contains 13 residues. Germline CDR1 SGHKS, CDR2 YYEKEE (reference sequence). In DNA, the CDR3 is TGTGCCAGCAGCTTGGGCGGGACAGATACGCAGTATTTT. This gives the protein CASSLGGTDTQYF.

This clone showed up just once. The V and J genes are TRBV4-1 and TRBJ1-1; D not resolved. V shed 2 bases and J shed 0 bases, with 16 bases lying between them. The CDR3 length is 17 residues. Germline loops: CDR1 MGHRA, CDR2 YSYEKL. The chain's CDR3 is CASSQRSEAWMNTEAFF. DNA for the CDR3: TGCGCCAGCAGCCAACGGTCGGAGGCATGGATGAACACTGAAGCTTTCTTT.

The gene calls are TRBV6-1 and TRBJ1-5; no clear D. This CDR3 spans 14 amino acids. Germline V gene sequence: CDR1 MNHNS, CDR2 SASEGT. V gave up 6 bases and J gave up 2 bases, with 11 bases separating them. The chain's CDR3 is CASRSGGGNQPQHF. In DNA form, the CDR3 reads TGTGCCAGCAGATCAGGAGGCGGCAATCAGCCCCAGCATTTT.

The sample holds a few counts of this clone. This chain links TRBV5-1 with TRBJ2-1; 11 bases are shared with TRBD1. The CDR3 has 14 amino acids. Germline trimming cut 4 bases from V and 8 bases from J; bases unmatched to any gene: 5. Germline CDR1 SGHRS, CDR2 YFSETQ. CDR3 residues: CASSGGQGVDEQFF. The CDR3 region has the DNA TGCGCCAGCAGCGGGGGACAGGGGGTGGATGAGCAGTTCTTC.

V gene TRBV6-5 combines with J gene TRBJ2-7, with 8 bases aligning to TRBD2. The junction had 6 bases not matched to a gene; V was cut back by 2 bases and J by 0 bases. The germline gives CDR1 MNHEY, CDR2 SVGAGI. The CDR3 is 16 residues long. CDR3 amino acids: CASSYPGGGRSYEQYF. The CDR3 DNA follows: TGTGCCAGCAGTTACCCGGGAGGGGGGCGCTCCTACGAGCAGTACTTC.

This clone appeared a few times. This chain links TRBV4-1 with TRBJ2-3, with unresolved D. The CDR3 extends over 16 amino acids. Germline V gives CDR1 MGHRA, CDR2 YSYEKL. Trimming took off 0 bases at V and 2 bases at J, with 12 bases between the two ends. DNA of the CDR3: TGCGCCAGCAGCCAAGAACTTGTAGCCTTCACAGATACGCAGTATTTT. It is translated as CASSQELVAFTDTQYF.

The J gene is TRBJ2-1, the V gene TRBV6-6; 10 bases align to TRBD1. Per germline, CDR1 MNHNY and CDR2 SVGAGI (reference sequence). This CDR3 has 14 amino acids. V dropped 0 bases and J dropped 10; count of bases not matched to a gene: 3. The CDR3 coding sequence is TGTGCCAGCAGTTACTCGACAGGGGGCAAGGAGCAGTTCTTC. Translating it yields CASSYSTGGKEQFF.

The V and J genes are TRBV6-5 and TRBJ2-7, with D possibly being TRBD2 (5 bases). Germline V gene sequence: CDR1 MNHEY, CDR2 SVGAGI. The germline V and J ends were trimmed by 6 bases and 2 bases, with 14 bases remaining between them. The CDR3 sequence is 14 residues long. CDR3: CASRGWAGPYEQYF. For the CDR3, the DNA is TGTGCCAGCAGGGGCTGGGCGGGCCCCTACGAGCAGTACTTC.

This clone appeared a few times. The chain has TRBV29-1 and TRBJ1-4; 8 bases line up with TRBD1. The V gene's germline CDR1 is SQVTM and CDR2 ANQGSEA. The CDR3 runs to 13 residues. V lost 7 bases and J lost 9; bases outside the gene matches: 10. CDR3 sequence (DNA): TGCAGCGGGGCCCGGACAGGGAGTCAAAAACTGTTTTTT. Its protein product is CSGARTGSQKLFF.

The V gene is TRBV28, the J gene TRBJ2-7; TRBD2 matches at 10 bases. With 6 bases clipped from V and 4 bases from J, the junction kept 3 bases outside the gene matches. This CDR3 region has 13 residues. Germline V gene lookup returns CDR1 MDHEN and CDR2 SYDVKM. This CDR3 is CASRTSGPYEQYF. The CDR3 DNA reads TGTGCCAGCAGGACTAGCGGGCCTTACGAGCAGTACTTC.

The J gene is TRBJ2-7, the V gene TRBV9; 9 bases are shared with TRBD2. Germline lookup yields CDR1 SGDLS and CDR2 YYNGEE. Trimming at V came to 0 bases and at J to 3 bases, leaving 7 bases not matched to a gene. This CDR3 spans 16 amino acids. CDR3 bases: TGTGCCAGCAGCGTAGGGGCCGGGACTAGCTTCTACGAGCAGTACTTC. Its translation is CASSVGAGTSFYEQYF.

J is TRBJ2-1 and V is TRBV6-5; TRBD2 aligns across 12 bases. The V gene's germline CDR1 is MNHEY and CDR2 SVGAGI. CDR3 length: 15 residues. The trim removed 2 bases at V and 13 bases at J, leaving 9 bases unmatched. CDR3 in DNA: TGTGCCAGCAGTTACCCTACTAGCGGGAGGATTACTCAGTTCTTC. Protein: CASSYPTSGRITQFF.

J is TRBJ2-1 and V is TRBV7-6; 7 nucleotides match TRBD1. The V and J ends lost 6 bases and 3 bases, in that order; junction bases with no gene match: 5. CDR3 size: 14 residues. From germline, CDR1 is SGHVS and CDR2 FNYEAQ. CDR3 protein: CASSLTGFYNEQFF. The CDR3 DNA reads TGTGCCAGCAGTTTGACAGGGTTCTACAATGAGCAGTTCTTC.

V and J are TRBV5-1 and TRBJ2-5; D is unclear. Trimming stripped 0 bases from V and 4 bases from J, with 7 bases between. The CDR3 loop spans 13 amino acids. Germline V gene sequence: CDR1 SGHRS, CDR2 YFSETQ. CDR3 in DNA: TGCGCCAGCAGCTTGGCCGGCGGAGAGACCCAGTACTTC. This translates into CASSLAGGETQYF.

This clone was detected only a few times. The chain combines TRBV29-1 with TRBJ1-4; tentatively, D is TRBD1 (6 bases). Germline-derived CDR1 and CDR2 are SQVTM and ANQGSEA. The CDR3 spans 14 residues. V dropped 1 base and J dropped 6 bases, with 12 bases sitting between them. The CDR3 bases are TGCAGCGTTGAAGGCAGGGGAGGGCATGAAAAACTGTTTTTT. It yields the protein CSVEGRGGHEKLFF. The whole variable domain, filled in from reference TRBV29-1 and TRBJ1-4, reads SAVISQKPSRDICQRGTSLTIQCQVDSQVTMMFWYRQQPGQSLTLIATANQGSEATYESGFVIDKFPISRPNLTFSTLTVSNMSPEDSSIYLCSVEGRGGHEKLFFGSGTQLSVL.

Remarks on this clone: In the same sample, other DNA sequences code for this CDR3. The gene calls are TRBV5-1 and TRBJ2-6; D unclear. The CDR3 sequence is 14 residues long. V gave up 3 bases and J gave up 0 bases, with 4 bases separating them. The germline V gene has CDR1 SGHRS and CDR2 YFSETQ. The CDR3 region has the DNA TGCGCCAGCAGCTCCTCCTCTGGGGCCAACGTCCTGACTTTC. Its protein product is CASSSSSGANVLTF.

The rearrangement links TRBV10-3 to TRBJ2-7; 10 nucleotides line up with TRBD2. V was pared by 6 bases and J by 7 bases, with 6 bases of the junction left unmatched. The germline V gene has CDR1 ENHRY and CDR2 SYGVKD. CDR3 length: 13 residues. The CDR3 spells CAIRPGLASEQYF. DNA for the CDR3: TGTGCCATCAGACCGGGACTAGCGTCAGAGCAGTACTTC.

The chain couples TRBV18 to TRBJ2-7; 8 bases agree with TRBD2. Germline loops: CDR1 KGHSH, CDR2 LQKENI. The CDR3 runs to 15 residues. The V and J ends lost 3 bases and 3 bases, in that order; junction bases with no gene match: 7. The CDR3 nucleotides are TGTGCCAGCTCACCGGCCATGACTAGCGTCTACGAGCAGTACTTC. This translates into CASSPAMTSVYEQYF.

The chain links TRBV19 to TRBJ2-2; D is possibly TRBD1 (6 bases). There are 15 residues in the CDR3. The V end was cut by 10 bases, the J end by 3 bases, with 18 bases between. Germline assignment: CDR1 LNHDA and CDR2 SQIVND (reference sequence). The CDR3 loop is CATSPMDSHTGELFF. CDR3 coding DNA: TGTGCCACTAGCCCCATGGACAGTCACACCGGGGAGCTGTTTTTT.

The rearrangement uses TRBV7-9 and TRBJ1-1; tentatively, D is TRBD1 (6 bases). Trimming cost V 2 bases and J 8 bases, with 27 bases left between them. The germline V gene encodes CDR1 SEHNR and CDR2 FQNEAQ (reference sequence). The CDR3 is made up of 18 amino acids. CDR3 sequence reads: CASSLTVRIGGALREAFF. CDR3 bases: TGTGCCAGCAGCTTAACTGTTCGAATCGGGGGGGCCCTCAGGGAAGCTTTCTTT. Looking up the rest from reference TRBV7-9 and TRBJ1-1 gives the full variable domain: DTGVSQNPRHKITKRGQNVTFRCDPISEHNRLYWYRQTLGQGPEFLTYFQNEAQLEKSRLLSDRFSAERPKGSFSTLEIQRTEQGDSAMYLCASSLTVRIGGALREAFFGQGTRLTVV.

There are a few counts of this clone. The J gene is TRBJ2-1, the V gene TRBV28; 8 bases agree with TRBD2. Per germline, CDR1 MDHEN and CDR2 SYDVKM. V shed 9 bases and J 6 bases; nucleotides not matched to a gene: 7. The CDR3 length is 13 residues. DNA for the CDR3: TGTGCCAGTAGACCGGGAGGGGCCAATGAGCAGTTCTTC. Amino acids: CASRPGGANEQFF.

The V call is TRBV5-1, the J call TRBJ1-4; 7 bases agree with TRBD1. Trimming at V came to 4 bases and at J to 7 bases, leaving 13 bases not matched to a gene. Germline V lookup: CDR1 SGHRS, CDR2 YFSETQ. The CDR3 is 16 amino acids. The CDR3 here is CASSPTRDSTTEKLFF. The CDR3 DNA follows: TGCGCCAGCAGCCCTACGCGGGACAGTACCACTGAAAAACTGTTTTTT.

The chain joins TRBV5-6 to TRBJ1-2; maybe TRBD1 (5 bases). The CDR3 spans 16 residues. Trimming pared 4 bases from V and 6 bases from J, leaving 22 bases between. Germline-derived CDR1 and CDR2 are SGHDT and YYEEEE. The chain's CDR3 is CASSPLGREGVDGYTF. The DNA of the CDR3 is TGTGCCAGCAGCCCCCTCGGCAGGGAAGGGGTCGATGGCTACACCTTC.

This clone was counted only a few times. This chain joins TRBV6-6 and TRBJ2-5, with TRBD1 as a possible D gene (5 bases). Germline-derived CDR1 and CDR2 are MNHNY and SVGAGI (reference sequence). Trimming cost V 2 bases and J 2 bases, with 9 bases left between them. This CDR3 spans 14 amino acids. CDR3 in amino acids: CASSYRRDQETQYF. DNA for the CDR3: TGTGCCAGCAGTTACCGCAGGGATCAAGAGACCCAGTACTTC.

Only a few counts were recorded for this clone. V and J are TRBV5-1 and TRBJ2-7, with D perhaps matching TRBD1 (6 bases). Trimming removed 5 bases at V and 6 bases at J, with 21 bases between. This CDR3 is built from 15 residues. CDR1 and CDR2 (germline): SGHRS, YFSETQ. CDR3 sequence: CASRIGRGSVSEQYF. The CDR3 nucleotides read TGCGCCAGCAGAATAGGCAGGGGATCAGTGTCCGAGCAGTACTTC.

The chain employs TRBV7-9 and TRBJ2-2, with 7 bases matching TRBD2. The CDR3 runs to 15 residues. V was pared by 4 bases and J by 2 bases, with 4 bases of the junction left unmatched. Looked up from germline, CDR1 is SEHNR and CDR2 is FQNEAQ (reference sequence). In nucleotides, the CDR3 is TGTGCCAGCAGCTCTAGCGGAATAAACACCGGGGAGCTGTTTTTT. As protein: CASSSSGINTGELFF. Combining the CDR3 with reference TRBV7-9 and TRBJ2-2 gives the whole variable domain DTGVSQNPRHKITKRGQNVTFRCDPISEHNRLYWYRQTLGQGPEFLTYFQNEAQLEKSRLLSDRFSAERPKGSFSTLEIQRTEQGDSAMYLCASSSSGINTGELFFGEGSRLTVL.

This sequence joins TRBV7-2 and TRBJ2-7, with a possible D match to TRBD1 (6 bases). Germline V gives CDR1 SGHTA, CDR2 FQGNSA. This CDR3 is built from 15 residues. Trimming removed 7 bases at V and 3 bases at J, with 19 bases between. CDR3 sequence reads: CASITSGVGYYEQYF. The DNA of the CDR3 is TGTGCCAGCATCACGTCAGGGGTGGGATACTACGAGCAGTACTTC.

This chain uses TRBV5-1 with TRBJ2-1; D not resolved. The CDR3 has 13 amino acids. Germline V CDR1 and CDR2: SGHRS, YFSETQ. Deletions cut 3 bases from V and 10 bases from J, with 14 bases between. CDR3 in DNA: TGCGCCAGCAGCTCGTTTCCGTCCGGGGAGCAGTTCTTC. Its protein is CASSSFPSGEQFF.